The 26 T cell receptor beta chains below come from one sample, sequenced in a study of cytomegalovirus exposure and HLA in healthy donors. In the PCR, 60 Vbeta and 13 Jbeta primers were used. Assay used: immunoSEQ multiplex PCR; TCRdb lists only in-frame clones, some missing. Here the sample spans under 150,000 clones, over 60% being singletons. Sequenced material: PBMCs. The receptors were sampled from a man aged 35 to 55 in good health and CMV-seronegative.

The table lists this clone with a few counts. V is TRBV19 and J is TRBJ2-5; 9 bases line up with TRBD2. This CDR3 has 16 amino acids. The trim removed 1 base at V and 1 base at J, leaving 4 bases unmatched. Per germline, CDR1 LNHDA and CDR2 SQIVND (reference sequence). This chain's CDR3 is CASSIGGSGGQETQYF. The CDR3 DNA sequence: TGTGCCAGTAGTATAGGTGGTAGCGGGGGCCAAGAGACCCAGTACTTC.

This clone occurred once. The V call is TRBV19, the J call TRBJ1-2; D unclear. Trimming removed 4 bases at V and 4 bases at J, with 10 bases between. The germline CDR1 and CDR2 sequences are LNHDA and SQIVND (reference sequence). The CDR3 is 13 amino acids. The CDR3 nucleotides are TGTGCCAGTAGTAGGTCAGACATCTATGGCTACACCTTC. Translation gives CASSRSDIYGYTF.

This chain links TRBV10-3 with TRBJ1-2; 8 positions agree with TRBD1. The CDR3 runs 14 residues. With 6 bases clipped from V and 2 bases from J, the junction kept 5 bases outside the gene matches. From germline, CDR1 is ENHRY and CDR2 SYGVKD. CDR3 protein: CAIRDRATNYGYTF. The CDR3 DNA sequence: TGTGCCATCAGGGACAGGGCCACGAACTATGGCTACACCTTC.

The J gene is TRBJ1-1, the V gene TRBV18; 7 bases are a match to TRBD1. Losses at the gene ends were 3 bases for V and 0 bases for J; bases not matched to a gene: 7. CDR1 is KGHSH and CDR2 is LQKENI in the germline V gene. The CDR3 sequence is 16 residues long. CDR3: CASSPRDRVMNTEAFF. The CDR3 region has the DNA TGTGCCAGCTCACCCCGAGACAGGGTTATGAACACTGAAGCTTTCTTT.

V and J are TRBV7-8 and TRBJ1-1; D is uncertain. CDR3 size: 15 residues. Germline CDR1 reads SGHVS; CDR2 reads FQNEAQ. V shed 1 base and J shed 1 base, with 10 bases lying between them. The CDR3 loop is CASSLGPRQNTEAFF. CDR3 sequence (DNA): TGTGCCAGCAGCTTAGGGCCCAGACAGAACACTGAAGCTTTCTTT.

The V and J genes are TRBV4-3 and TRBJ2-5; TRBD1 matches 8 bases. The closer fit of TRBJ2-7 to the DNA end suggests the J call may be wrong. The CDR3 is 14 amino acids. Germline-derived CDR1 and CDR2 are LGHNA and YSLEER. The CDR3 nucleotides read TGCGCCAGCAGCCAGGGAGACAGGGGCTACGAGCAGTACTTC. It encodes CASSQGDRGYEQYF.

This clone was observed once. The chain recombines TRBV4-1 with TRBJ1-4, with no clear D. Trimming shortened V by 4 bases and J by 11 bases, and 17 bases separated the two germline ends. The CDR3 is made up of 14 amino acids. Germline V gene lookup returns CDR1 MGHRA and CDR2 YSYEKL. The CDR3 is CASSPDLFPGKLFF. The CDR3 region has the DNA TGCGCCAGCAGCCCTGACCTATTCCCGGGGAAACTGTTTTTT.

The chain employs TRBV13 and TRBJ2-7; 8 nucleotides agree with TRBD2. The CDR3 extends over 17 amino acids. With V trimmed by 3 bases and J by 2 bases, 12 bases remained unmatched. Germline assignment: CDR1 PRHDT and CDR2 FYEKMQ (reference sequence). CDR3 sequence reads: CASSFGGREGRPYEQYF. CDR3 coding DNA: TGTGCCAGCAGCTTCGGGGGACGGGAGGGCCGCCCCTACGAGCAGTACTTC.

This clone showed up just a few times. V and J are TRBV14 and TRBJ1-4; no clear D gene. This CDR3 spans 14 amino acids. Germline V CDR1 and CDR2: SGHDN, FVKESK. V was shortened by 0 bases and J by 5 bases, with 7 bases between the two germline ends. This CDR3 is CASSQDYSNEKLFF. DNA of the CDR3: TGTGCCAGCAGCCAAGATTACAGCAATGAAAAACTGTTTTTT.

This clone was counted a few times. This rearrangement joins TRBV7-7 to TRBJ1-1; D remains unclear. With 5 bases removed from V and 0 bases from J, the gap between germline ends came to 7 bases. The germline V gene encodes CDR1 SSHAT and CDR2 FNYEAQ (reference sequence). The CDR3 runs to 13 residues. The CDR3 spells CASSPNMNTEAFF. The CDR3 bases are TGTGCCAGCAGCCCAAACATGAACACTGAAGCTTTCTTT.

This clone was seen only a few times. This CDR3 is CASSLGQGASEAFF. CDR3 sequence (DNA): TGCGCCAGCAGCTTGGGTCAGGGGGCGTCTGAAGCTTTCTTT. The rearrangement uses TRBV5-1 and TRBJ1-1; TRBD1 matches 8 bases. The CDR3 extends over 14 amino acids. CDR1 and CDR2 (germline): SGHRS, YFSETQ. V was pared by 0 bases and J by 6 bases, with 4 bases of the junction left unmatched.

The J gene is TRBJ2-2, the V gene TRBV9, with D unresolved. CDR3 length equals 15 residues. Germline V CDR1 and CDR2: SGDLS, YYNGEE. Trimming took 3 bases from V and 2 from J, leaving 11 bases between them. Written as DNA, the CDR3 is TGTGCCAGCAGCGCTAGGCGGCTAAACACCGGGGAGCTGTTTTTT. Translating gives CASSARRLNTGELFF. Full variable domain (rest looked up from reference TRBV9 and TRBJ2-2): DSGVTQTPKHLITATGQRVTLRCSPRSGDLSVYWYQQSLDQGLQFLIQYYNGEERAKGNILERFSAQQFPDLHSELNLSSLELGDSALYFCASSARRLNTGELFFGEGSRLTVL.

This clone was observed a single time. This chain connects TRBV28 to TRBJ2-7; 8 bases are shared with TRBD1. The CDR3 length is 14 residues. After removal of 5 bases from V and 3 bases from J, the junction contained 6 bases not matched to a gene. Germline V CDR1 and CDR2: MDHEN, SYDVKM. The CDR3 sequence is CASSDPGQVYEQYF. Written as DNA, the CDR3 is TGTGCCAGCAGTGACCCGGGACAGGTCTACGAGCAGTACTTC. Full variable domain (remainder filled in from reference TRBV28 and TRBJ2-7): DVKVTQSSRYLVKRTGEKVFLECVQDMDHENMFWYRQDPGLGLRLIYFSYDVKMKEKGDIPEGYSVSREKKERFSLILESASTNQTSMYLCASSDPGQVYEQYFGPGTRLTVT.

This clone turned up a few times. The genes are TRBV19 and TRBJ1-5; 8 positions match TRBD1. Trimming removed 7 bases from V and 5 bases from J; junction bases left unmatched: 4. Germline CDR1 is LNHDA and CDR2 is SQIVND (reference sequence). The CDR3 is 13 amino acids. CDR3 sequence: CASTSDRDQPQHF. CDR3 coding DNA: TGTGCCAGTACCTCGGACAGGGATCAGCCCCAGCATTTT. Together with reference TRBV19 and TRBJ1-5, the CDR3 gives the full variable domain: DGGITQSPKYLFRKEGQNVTLSCEQNLNHDAMYWYRQDPGQGLRLIYYSQIVNDFQKGDIAEGYSVSREKKESFPLTVTSAQKNPTAFYLCASTSDRDQPQHFGDGTRLSIL.

The chain carries TRBV11-2 and TRBJ1-4; 7 nucleotides align to TRBD1. CDR1 and CDR2 from the germline V gene are SGHAT and FQNNGV. CDR3 length equals 15 residues. With 2 bases clipped from V and 6 bases from J, the junction kept 6 bases outside the gene matches. The CDR3 here is CASSLFDRVDEKLFF. DNA of the CDR3: TGTGCCAGCAGCTTATTTGACAGGGTTGATGAAAAACTGTTTTTT.

This rearrangement joins TRBV6-5 to TRBJ1-4, with TRBD1 identical over 9 bases. Trimming took 4 bases from V and 8 from J; bases not matched to a gene: 8. This CDR3 has 15 residues. From germline, CDR1 is MNHEY and CDR2 SVGAGI. CDR3 bases: TGTGCCAGCAGTTCATCGGGACAGGGAGACGAAAAACTGTTTTTT. Its translation: CASSSSGQGDEKLFF.

V usage is TRBV7-7 and J usage is TRBJ1-5; TRBD1 agrees at 9 bases. The V and J ends lost 2 bases and 4 bases, in that order; junction bases with no gene match: 6. Germline V gene data show CDR1 as SSHAT and CDR2 as FNYEAQ (reference sequence). CDR3 length: 16 amino acids. The CDR3, as DNA: TGTGCCAGCAGCTTACCCGGACAGGGGACGAATCAGCCCCAGCATTTT. Translation gives CASSLPGQGTNQPQHF.

Only one count was recorded for this clone. The V call is TRBV27, the J call TRBJ1-1; 9 bases agree with TRBD1. Germline loops: CDR1 MNHEY, CDR2 SMNVEV (reference sequence). With 5 bases clipped from V and 7 bases from J, the junction kept 8 bases outside the gene matches. The CDR3 sequence is 14 residues long. Here the CDR3 DNA reads TGTGCCAGCAGTGGACCCGGGACAGGGTGTGAAGCTTTCTTT. It encodes CASSGPGTGCEAFF.

The chain has TRBV2 and TRBJ2-1; D remains ambiguous. The CDR3 length is 14 residues. Germline V lookup: CDR1 SNHLY, CDR2 FYNNEI. The V and J ends lost 8 bases and 0 bases respectively, with 11 bases between them. CDR3 region: CASDGGDSYNEQFF. CDR3 DNA: TGTGCCAGCGATGGCGGCGACTCCTACAATGAGCAGTTCTTC.

V is TRBV7-2 and J is TRBJ1-1; D may be TRBD1 (5 bases). With 3 bases removed from V and 7 bases from J, the gap between germline ends came to 12 bases. CDR3 length: 13 residues. From germline, CDR1 is SGHTA and CDR2 FQGNSA. The CDR3 nucleotides are TGTGCCAGCAGCTTTAGTGACAGTAGTGAAGCTTTCTTT. As protein: CASSFSDSSEAFF.

The rearrangement uses TRBV6-5 and TRBJ1-1; 8 bases agree with TRBD1. The germline gives CDR1 MNHEY, CDR2 SVGAGI. V lost 6 bases, J lost 7 bases, and 4 bases stayed unmatched. There are 12 residues in the CDR3. CDR3 amino acids: CASSPTGDEAFF. The DNA for the CDR3 is TGTGCCAGCAGCCCGACAGGGGATGAAGCTTTCTTT.

J is TRBJ2-1 and V is TRBV6-1; 7 bases align to TRBD2. The CDR3 extends over 15 amino acids. The germline V gene has CDR1 MNHNS and CDR2 SASEGT. V lost 3 bases and J lost 9; bases outside the gene matches: 11. The CDR3 region has the DNA TGTGCCAGCAGTGAGCTGGGGGGGTGGGACGGTGAGCAGTTCTTC. Amino acids: CASSELGGWDGEQFF.

This clone was counted between two and nine times. This chain joins TRBV5-1 and TRBJ1-6, with D unresolved. Germline CDR1 SGHRS, CDR2 YFSETQ. Trimming removed 0 bases from V and 8 bases from J, with 15 bases in between. The CDR3 extends over 16 amino acids. CDR3 DNA: TGCGCCAGCAGCTTGGCTTCCGGGGAAGGCGATTCACCCCTCCACTTT. Its protein is CASSLASGEGDSPLHF.

This clone was counted only a few times. For the CDR3, the DNA is TGCGCCAGCAGCCCGGGACAGGGCTTATGGCCCCAGCATTTT. It encodes CASSPGQGLWPQHF. This chain links TRBV4-1 with TRBJ1-5, with 9 bases lining up with TRBD1. The CDR3 contains 14 residues. Trimming at V came to 4 bases and at J to 9 bases, leaving 7 bases not matched to a gene. Germline values: CDR1 MGHRA, CDR2 YSYEKL.

The chain links TRBV18 to TRBJ1-6; the match to TRBD1 covers 9 bases. The CDR3 sequence is 15 residues long. Germline values: CDR1 KGHSH, CDR2 LQKENI. The V segment lost 5 bases and the J segment 7 bases; nucleotides outside the gene matches: 6. This CDR3 reads CASSANRGRNSPLHF. As DNA, the CDR3 is TGTGCCAGCTCAGCAAACAGGGGGCGAAATTCACCCCTCCACTTT. Full variable domain (rest looked up from reference TRBV18 and TRBJ1-6): NAGVMQNPRHLVRRRGQEARLRCSPMKGHSHVYWYRQLPEEGLKFMVYLQKENIIDESGMPKERFSAEFPKEGPSILRIQQVVRGDSAAYFCASSANRGRNSPLHFGNGTRLTVT.

V usage is TRBV19 and J usage is TRBJ2-1, with a weak D call TRBD2 (6 bases). This CDR3 is 14 amino acids long. CDR1 is LNHDA, CDR2 SQIVND, per germline (reference sequence). V lost 1 base and J 7 bases, leaving 11 bases between the germline ends. Here the CDR3 DNA reads TGTGCCAGTAGTATAGTCGCGGCGGGAAATGAGCAGTTCTTC. Translated: CASSIVAAGNEQFF.